This entry features one T cell receptor beta chain sequence. Individually, cDNA molecules had unique molecular identifiers attached to them. TCRdb ran MiXCR on the 5' RACE reads and lists one entry per CDR3 protein. The sample lists about 22,000 distinct CDR3 sequences, under 6% occurring once. This record belongs to a study of early T cells in non-severe SARS-CoV-2 infection. Germline V gene lookup returns CDR1 SQVTM and CDR2 ANQGSEA. Between the trimmed V and J ends, which lost 3 bases and 1 base, there was a span of 9 bases. The CDR3 runs 13 residues. This TCR derives from an adult who was a healthcare worker with PCR-confirmed SARS-CoV-2 infection or an uninfected control (not recorded which). Sequenced: whole blood. J is TRBJ1-1 and V is TRBV29-1; D not certain. The CDR3 DNA is TGCAGCGTTGATAGAGATCGGAACACTGAAGCTTTCTTT. Translation: CSVDRDRNTEAFF.